The subject of this entry is one TCR beta chain. Its antigen is unknown. V lost 4 bases and J lost 2, with 17 bases in between. This CDR3 comprises 16 residues. The V gene's germline CDR1 is SGHRS and CDR2 YFSETQ. Whole blood that had not been fractionated was the source of extracted total RNA. This sample stems from a study of human T cells and chemical hapten exposure. Each cDNA molecule in the library carried unique molecular identifiers. TCRdb processed the reads anew with MiXCR; each CDR3 protein has one entry. The sample records about 120,000 distinct CDR3 sequences, 8.5% being singletons. Whole-study findings and limits: Unchanged with DPC sensitization were TCRs above 1 in 1000 frequency.

The material sequenced was whole blood. The sequence derives from a human donor in good health. Some clones in this sample may be carry-over from other donors' samples. The chain joins TRBV5-1 to TRBJ2-3; D is ambiguous. The CDR3 DNA is TGCGCCAGCAGCCCAGCTCTAGGGAAGGTCACAGATACGCAGTATTTT. Residues: CASSPALGKVTDTQYF.